This record looks at one TCR beta chain sequence and its context. Its antigen is currently unknown. The sample belongs to a study of cytomegalovirus exposure and HLA in healthy donors. Findings and caveats of the study: In all likelihood, a cluster of highly shared sequence variants was a sequencing artifact.

60 Vbeta and 13 Jbeta primers were used in PCR. Using immunoSEQ multiplex PCR, the repertoire was profiled, and TCRdb retains in-frame clones only, with some absent. The sample carries some 96,000 clones, roughly three quarters recorded once. CDR3 size: 13 residues. The germline V gene encodes CDR1 KGHSH and CDR2 LQKENI. V gave up 6 bases and J gave up 5 bases; unmatched junction bases: 3. The sequence was obtained from a female donor in good health and CMV-seronegative. Sequencing was carried out using PBMCs. The chain joins TRBV18 to TRBJ1-4; 7 bases are shared with TRBD1. The DNA of the CDR3 is TGTGCCAGCTCCCGGGGACAGAATGAAAAACTGTTTTTT. It encodes CASSRGQNEKLFF.